This T cell receptor beta chain derives from a study of T cells in Graves' hyperthyroidism and ophthalmopathy. V lost 0 bases, J lost 2 bases, and 16 bases lay in between. Germline CDR1 is GTSNPN and CDR2 is SVGIG (reference sequence). This CDR3 region has 17 residues. Amplification of TCR beta CDR3 regions was performed using RNA transcripts as template. A first-round RT-PCR of the TCR CDR3 used the HTBI primer set. TCRdb reprocessed the multiplex PCR reads with MiXCR, giving one entry per CDR3 protein. The sample carries fewer than 300,000 distinct CDR3 sequences, 15% recorded once. Study-wide findings and caveats: Appearing also in blood were most of the thyroid clonotypes expanded above 0.001.

The blood sample dates from first hyperthyroidism diagnosis, preceding any ophthalmopathy symptoms. This clonotype was counted at least ten times. The antigen is not known. The specimen sequenced was blood. V and J are TRBV30 and TRBJ2-2; a possible D gene is TRBD2 (5 bases). The source is a woman in her forties or fifties with Graves' hyperthyroidism that later progressed to Graves' ophthalmopathy. The CDR3 sequence is CAWSVYFSGVNTGELFF. The CDR3 coding sequence is TGTGCCTGGAGTGTATATTTTTCCGGGGTTAACACCGGGGAGCTGTTTTTT.